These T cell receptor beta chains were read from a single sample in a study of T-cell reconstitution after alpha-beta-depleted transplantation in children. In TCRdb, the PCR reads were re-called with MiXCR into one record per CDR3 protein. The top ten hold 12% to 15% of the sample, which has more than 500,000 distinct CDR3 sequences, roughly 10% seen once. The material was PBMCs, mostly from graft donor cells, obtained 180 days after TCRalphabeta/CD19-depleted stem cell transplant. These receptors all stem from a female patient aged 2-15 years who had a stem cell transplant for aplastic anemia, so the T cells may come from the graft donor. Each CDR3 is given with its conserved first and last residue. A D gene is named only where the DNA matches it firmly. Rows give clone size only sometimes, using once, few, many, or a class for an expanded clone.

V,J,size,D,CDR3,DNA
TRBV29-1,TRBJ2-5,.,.,CSVARDPSDQYF,TGCAGCGTTGCGCGGGACCCAAGTGACCAGTACTTC
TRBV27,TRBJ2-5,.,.,CASSRGTPLGQETQYF,TGTGCCAGCAGTCGGGGGACTCCGCTTGGGCAAGAGACCCAGTACTTC
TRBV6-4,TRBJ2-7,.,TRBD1,CAIQPGQGAYEQYF,TGTGCCATCCAACCGGGACAGGGGGCTTACGAGCAGTACTTC
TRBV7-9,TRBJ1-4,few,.,CASSLALAGSGEKLFF,TGTGCCAGCAGCTTAGCGCTAGCCGGGTCAGGCGAAAAACTGTTTTTT
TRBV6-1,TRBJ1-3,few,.,CASRPQGTGNTIYF,TGTGCCAGCAGACCACAGGGAACTGGAAACACCATATATTTT
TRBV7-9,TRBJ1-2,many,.,CASSQRPVPGGYTF,TGTGCCAGCAGCCAACGGCCGGTTCCAGGCGGCTACACCTTC
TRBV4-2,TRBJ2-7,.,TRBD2,CASRSSTEGLAAYEQYF,TGTGCCAGCAGATCATCCACGGAGGGACTAGCGGCCTACGAGCAGTACTTC
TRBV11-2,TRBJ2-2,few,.,CASSLDPGGNTGELFF,TGTGCCAGCAGCTTAGATCCGGGCGGGAACACCGGGGAGCTGTTTTTT
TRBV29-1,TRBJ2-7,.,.,CSVARHIGEGQTYEQYF,TGCAGCGTTGCGCGGCATATAGGGGAAGGACAGACCTACGAGCAGTACTTC
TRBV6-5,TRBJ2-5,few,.,CASSFRVQLQETQYF,TGTGCCAGCAGTTTTAGGGTGCAGCTCCAAGAGACCCAGTACTTC
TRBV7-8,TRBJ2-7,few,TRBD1,CASSPRQGARPYEQYF,TGTGCCAGCAGCCCCCGACAGGGGGCTAGACCCTACGAGCAGTACTTC
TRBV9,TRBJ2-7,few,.,CASSLRGAGDEQYF,TGTGCCAGCAGCCTCCGGGGGGCGGGAGACGAGCAGTACTTC
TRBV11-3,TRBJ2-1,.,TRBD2,CASSPRTSGSPSNEQFF,TGTGCCAGCAGCCCCCGGACTAGCGGGAGTCCTAGCAATGAGCAGTTCTTC
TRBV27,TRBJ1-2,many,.,CASSFSSDSYGYTF,TGTGCCAGCAGTTTCTCGTCGGATTCCTATGGCTACACCTTC
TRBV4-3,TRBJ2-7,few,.,CASSQGGGSSYEQYF,TGCGCCAGCAGCCAAGGGGGCGGAAGCTCCTACGAGCAGTACTTC
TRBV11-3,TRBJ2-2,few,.,CASSLDGSAGELFF,TGTGCCAGCAGCTTAGATGGGTCGGCCGGGGAGCTGTTTTTT
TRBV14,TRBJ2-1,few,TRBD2,CASSQAERAGGPLNEQFF,TGTGCCAGCAGCCAAGCGGAGAGGGCGGGAGGGCCGCTAAATGAGCAGTTCTTC
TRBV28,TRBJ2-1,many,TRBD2,CASSLFPLLLADSYNEQFF,TGTGCCAGCAGTTTATTTCCTCTTTTGCTAGCGGACTCCTACAATGAGCAGTTCTTC
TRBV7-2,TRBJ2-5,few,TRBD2,CASSLGTSGRTQYF,TGTGCCAGCAGCTTAGGGACTAGCGGGAGAACCCAGTACTTC
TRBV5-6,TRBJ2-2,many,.,CASSLEGWDLPGELFF,TGTGCCAGCAGCTTGGAGGGTTGGGACCTGCCCGGGGAGCTGTTTTTT
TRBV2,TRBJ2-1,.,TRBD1,CASSEVWDRIYNEQFF,TGTGCCAGCAGTGAAGTATGGGACAGGATCTACAATGAGCAGTTCTTC
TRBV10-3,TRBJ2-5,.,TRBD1,CAISRTGMSETQYF,TGTGCCATCAGCCGGACAGGGATGTCGGAGACCCAGTACTTC
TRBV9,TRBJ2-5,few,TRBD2,CASSVRGGTQETQYF,TGTGCCAGCAGCGTACGGGGAGGGACCCAAGAGACCCAGTACTTC
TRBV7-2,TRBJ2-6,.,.,CASSLVSSGLGANVLTF,TGTGCCAGCAGCTTAGTCTCGTCCGGGCTTGGGGCCAACGTCCTGACTTTC
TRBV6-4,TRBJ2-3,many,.,CASSASPFMADTQYF,TGTGCCAGCAGTGCTTCCCCTTTTATGGCAGATACGCAGTATTTT
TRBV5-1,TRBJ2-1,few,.,CASSWRTVSYNEQFF,TGCGCCAGCAGCTGGCGGACAGTCTCCTACAATGAGCAGTTCTTC
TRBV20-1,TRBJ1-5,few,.,CSARSGPSINQPQHF,TGCAGTGCTAGATCCGGCCCCTCCATCAATCAGCCCCAGCATTTT
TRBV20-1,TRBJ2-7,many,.,CSARDSFSYEQYF,TGCAGTGCTCGGGACTCCTTTTCCTACGAGCAGTACTTC
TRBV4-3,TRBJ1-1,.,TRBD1,CASSRGTGQGTEAFF,TGCGCCAGCAGCCGAGGCACGGGACAGGGGACTGAAGCTTTCTTT
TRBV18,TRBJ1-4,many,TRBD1,CASSPRDRVTDEKLFF,TGTGCCAGCTCACCACGAGACAGGGTTACGGATGAAAAACTGTTTTTT
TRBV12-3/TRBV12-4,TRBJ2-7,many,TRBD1,CASSFGTGVYEQYF,TGTGCCAGCAGTTTTGGGACAGGGGTCTACGAGCAGTACTTC
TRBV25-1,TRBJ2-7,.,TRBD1,CASSDARQGLYEQYF,TGTGCCAGCAGTGACGCCCGACAGGGGCTCTACGAGCAGTACTTC
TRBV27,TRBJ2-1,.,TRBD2,CASTPFSGSYNEQFF,TGTGCCAGCACCCCGTTTAGCGGGTCCTACAATGAGCAGTTCTTC
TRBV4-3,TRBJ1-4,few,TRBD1,CASSHLGGQGVEKLFF,TGCGCCAGCAGCCATCTGGGGGGACAGGGAGTCGAAAAACTGTTTTTT
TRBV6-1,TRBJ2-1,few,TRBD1,CASKKTGDRGYNEQFF,TGTGCCAGCAAAAAAACGGGGGACAGGGGCTACAATGAGCAGTTCTTC
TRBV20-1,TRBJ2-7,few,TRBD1,CSARKTGVLSYEQYF,TGCAGTGCTAGGAAAACAGGGGTCTTATCCTACGAGCAGTACTTC
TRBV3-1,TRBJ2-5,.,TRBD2,CASSQGRTSGKQETQYF,TGTGCCAGCAGCCAAGGACGGACTAGCGGGAAACAAGAGACCCAGTACTTC
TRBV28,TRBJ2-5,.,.,CASIPHGMETQYF,TGTGCCAGCATCCCCCACGGGATGGAGACCCAGTACTTC
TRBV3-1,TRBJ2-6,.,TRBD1,CASSTRTGDPSGANVLTF,TGTGCCAGCAGCACCCGGACAGGGGACCCTTCCGGGGCCAACGTCCTGACTTTC
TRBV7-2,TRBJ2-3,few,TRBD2,CASWGRLAGDTDTQYF,TGTGCCAGCTGGGGCCGACTAGCGGGAGATACAGATACGCAGTATTTT
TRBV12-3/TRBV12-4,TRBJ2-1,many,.,CASSFELKVLNEQFF,TGTGCCAGCAGTTTCGAACTAAAGGTGCTCAATGAGCAGTTCTTC
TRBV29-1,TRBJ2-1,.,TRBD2,CSVAGLAENNEQFF,TGCAGCGTGGCTGGACTAGCGGAGAACAATGAGCAGTTCTTC
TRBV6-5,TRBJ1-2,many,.,CASSYDRINYGYTF,TGTGCCAGCAGTTACGACCGCATTAACTATGGCTACACCTTC
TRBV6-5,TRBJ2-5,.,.,CASSYSIPVQETQYF,TGTGCCAGCAGTTACTCGATTCCGGTCCAAGAGACCCAGTACTTC